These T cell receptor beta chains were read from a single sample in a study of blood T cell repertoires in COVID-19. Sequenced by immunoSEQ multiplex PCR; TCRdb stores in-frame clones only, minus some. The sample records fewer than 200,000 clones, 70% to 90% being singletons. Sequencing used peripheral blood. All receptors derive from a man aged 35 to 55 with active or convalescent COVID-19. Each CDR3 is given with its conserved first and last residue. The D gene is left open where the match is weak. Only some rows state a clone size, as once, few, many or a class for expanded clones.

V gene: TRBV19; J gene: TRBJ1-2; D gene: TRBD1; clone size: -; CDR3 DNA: TGTGCCAGTAGTAGGACAGGGGGTAACTATGGCTACACCTTC; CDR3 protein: CASSRTGGNYGYTF
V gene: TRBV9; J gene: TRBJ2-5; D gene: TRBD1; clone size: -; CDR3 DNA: TGTGCCAGCAGCGCCCGACAGGGTTCTGAAGAGACCCAGTACTTC; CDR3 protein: CASSARQGSEETQYF
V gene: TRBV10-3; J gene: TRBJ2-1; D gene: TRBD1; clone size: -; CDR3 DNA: TGTGCCATCAGTGAGGGGACAGGGGGTACTTACAATGAGCAGTTCTTC; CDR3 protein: CAISEGTGGTYNEQFF
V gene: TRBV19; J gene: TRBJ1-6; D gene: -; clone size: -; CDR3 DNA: TGTGCCAGTAACGGGGTGAGGAATTCACCCCTCCACTTT; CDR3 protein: CASNGVRNSPLHF
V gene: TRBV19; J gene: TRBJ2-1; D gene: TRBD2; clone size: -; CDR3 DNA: TGTGCCAGTAGTTCAATAGCGGGGGCGCAGAATGAGCAGTTCTTC; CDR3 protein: CASSSIAGAQNEQFF
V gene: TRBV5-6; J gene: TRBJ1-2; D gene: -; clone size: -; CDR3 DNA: TGTGCCAGCAGCCCCGGACAGATAGAAGCCTATGGCTACACCTTC; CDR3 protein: CASSPGQIEAYGYTF
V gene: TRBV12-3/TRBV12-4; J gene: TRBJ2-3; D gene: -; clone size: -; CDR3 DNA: TGTGCCAGCAGTTTACAGGCAGCAGATACGCAGTATTTT; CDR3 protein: CASSLQAADTQYF
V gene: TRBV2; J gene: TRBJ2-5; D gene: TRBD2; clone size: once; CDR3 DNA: TGTGCCAAAGGACTAGCGGGGGACTTCCAAGAGACCCAGTACTTC; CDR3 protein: CAKGLAGDFQETQYF
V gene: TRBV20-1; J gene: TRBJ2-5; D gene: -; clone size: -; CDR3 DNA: TGCAGTGCTAGTCCCATTCAAGAGACCCAGTACTTC; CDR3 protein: CSASPIQETQYF
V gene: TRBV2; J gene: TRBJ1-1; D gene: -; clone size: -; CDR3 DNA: TGTGCCAGCAGTTCGGACTGGGTGAACACTGAAGCTTTCTTT; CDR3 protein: CASSSDWVNTEAFF
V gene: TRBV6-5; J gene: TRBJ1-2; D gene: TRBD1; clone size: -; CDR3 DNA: TGTGCCAGCAGTTCGGTGACAGGGGATAACTATGGCTACACCTTC; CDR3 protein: CASSSVTGDNYGYTF
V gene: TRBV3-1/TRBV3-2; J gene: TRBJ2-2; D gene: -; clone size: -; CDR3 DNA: TGTGCCAGCAGCCAAGATACCGGACAACCCCACCGGGAGCTGTTTTTT; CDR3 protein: CASSQDTGQPHRELFF
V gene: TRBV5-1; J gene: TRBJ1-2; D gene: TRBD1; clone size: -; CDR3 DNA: TGCGCCAGCAGCTTGGAAGACAGGGCGCGTGGCTACACCTTC; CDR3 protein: CASSLEDRARGYTF
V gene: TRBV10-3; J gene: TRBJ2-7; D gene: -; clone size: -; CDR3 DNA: TGTGCCACCGGTGAAGGCGCGGGGATACAGTACTTC; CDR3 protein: CATGEGAGIQYF
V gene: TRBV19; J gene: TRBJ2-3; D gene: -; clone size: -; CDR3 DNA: TGTGCCAGTAGTATGGCAAGCACAGATACGCAGTATTTT; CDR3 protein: CASSMASTDTQYF
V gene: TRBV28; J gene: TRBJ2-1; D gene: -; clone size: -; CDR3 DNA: TGTGCCAGCATTCCCTCGCGAGCAAGCTCCTACAATGAGCAGTTCTTC; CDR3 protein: CASIPSRASSYNEQFF
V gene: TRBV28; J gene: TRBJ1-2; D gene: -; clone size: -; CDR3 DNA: TGTGCCAGCAGTTTACCGGGGTTCAACTATGGCTACACCTTC; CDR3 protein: CASSLPGFNYGYTF
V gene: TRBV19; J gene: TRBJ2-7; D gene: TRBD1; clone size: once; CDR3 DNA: TGTGCCAGTATGGCAGGGGACAGGAGTTACGAGCAGTACTTC; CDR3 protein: CASMAGDRSYEQYF
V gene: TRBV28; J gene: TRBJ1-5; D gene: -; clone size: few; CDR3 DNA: TGTGCCAGCAGTTCGACAGGTCAGCCCCAGCATTTT; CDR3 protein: CASSSTGQPQHF
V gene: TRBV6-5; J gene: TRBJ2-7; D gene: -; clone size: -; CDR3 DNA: TGTGCCAGCAGTCCAGCCGGGGACTACGAGCAGTACTTC; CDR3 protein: CASSPAGDYEQYF
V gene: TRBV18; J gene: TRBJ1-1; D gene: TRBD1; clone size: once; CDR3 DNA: TGTGCCAGCTCACCACAGGGACAGATGAACACTGAAGCTTTCTTT; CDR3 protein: CASSPQGQMNTEAFF
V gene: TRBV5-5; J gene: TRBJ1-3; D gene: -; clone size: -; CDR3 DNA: TGTGCCAGCAGCCCCACTGGCGGGGCCACCGGCCCTGGAAACACCATATATTTT; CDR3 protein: CASSPTGGATGPGNTIYF
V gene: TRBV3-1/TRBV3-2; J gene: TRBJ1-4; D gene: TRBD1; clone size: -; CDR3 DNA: TGTGCCAGCAGCCAAGGCTCGACAGGGGGGAAGGAAAAACTGTTTTTT; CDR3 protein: CASSQGSTGGKEKLFF
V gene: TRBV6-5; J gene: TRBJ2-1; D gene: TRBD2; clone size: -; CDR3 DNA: TGTGCCAGCAGTTTGCGTAGCGGGAGCAACAATGAGCAGTTCTTC; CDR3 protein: CASSLRSGSNNEQFF
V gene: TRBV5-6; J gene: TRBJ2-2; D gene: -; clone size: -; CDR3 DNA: TGTGCCAGCAGCTCACAGGGTGCCGGGGAGCTGTTTTTT; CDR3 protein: CASSSQGAGELFF
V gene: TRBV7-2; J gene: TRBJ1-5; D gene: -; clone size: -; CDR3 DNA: TGTGCCAGCAGCTTATCCCTCGGGGAGCCCCAGCATTTT; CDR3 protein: CASSLSLGEPQHF
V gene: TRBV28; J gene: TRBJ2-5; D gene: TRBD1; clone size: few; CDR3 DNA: TGTGCCAGCAGTTCCCCCTCGACAGGGAGAGAGACCCAGTACTTC; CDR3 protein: CASSSPSTGRETQYF
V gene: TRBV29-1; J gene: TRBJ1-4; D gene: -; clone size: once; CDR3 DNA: TGCAGCGTATTTGGGTCTGGGGGCGAAGAAAAACTGTTTTTT; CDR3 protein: CSVFGSGGEEKLFF
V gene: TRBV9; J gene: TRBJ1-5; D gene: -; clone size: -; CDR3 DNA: TGTGCCAGCAGCGTAGCTCCCAATCAGCCCCAGCATTTT; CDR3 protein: CASSVAPNQPQHF
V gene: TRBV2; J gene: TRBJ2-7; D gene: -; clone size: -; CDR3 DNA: TGTGCCAGCACTCCCCTTTACGAGCAGTACTTC; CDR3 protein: CASTPLYEQYF
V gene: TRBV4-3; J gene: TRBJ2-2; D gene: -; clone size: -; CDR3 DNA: TGCGCCAGCAGCCAAGGACTTTCGAGCACCGGGGAGCTGTTTTTT; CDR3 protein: CASSQGLSSTGELFF
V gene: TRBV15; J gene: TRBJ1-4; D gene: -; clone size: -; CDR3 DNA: TGTGCCACCAGCCTCGGACTGAGTAATGAAAAACTGTTTTTT; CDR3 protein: CATSLGLSNEKLFF
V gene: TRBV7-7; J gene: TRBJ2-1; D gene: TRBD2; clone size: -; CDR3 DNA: TGTGCCAGCAGCTTAGTCGGGGGGGACGGTGAGCAGTTCTTC; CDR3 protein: CASSLVGGDGEQFF
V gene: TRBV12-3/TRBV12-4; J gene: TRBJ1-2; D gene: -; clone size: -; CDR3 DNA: TGTGCCAGCAGCTCTCTTGCGGAAGGCTACACCTTC; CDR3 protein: CASSSLAEGYTF
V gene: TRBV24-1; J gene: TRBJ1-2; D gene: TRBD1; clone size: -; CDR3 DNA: TGTGCCACCAGTGTCGGGACAGGGATGAACTATGGCTACACCTTC; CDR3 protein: CATSVGTGMNYGYTF
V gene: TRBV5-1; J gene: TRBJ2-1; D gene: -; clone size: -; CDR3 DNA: TGCGCCAGCAGCTTGGCTGCGGGTCCCGTCGCCGAGCAGTTCTTC; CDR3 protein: CASSLAAGPVAEQFF
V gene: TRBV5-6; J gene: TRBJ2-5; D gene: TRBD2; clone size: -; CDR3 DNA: TGTGCCAGCAGCTTTAGACTAGCGGGGGCCAGCCGGGTGACCCAGTACTTC; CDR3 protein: CASSFRLAGASRVTQYF
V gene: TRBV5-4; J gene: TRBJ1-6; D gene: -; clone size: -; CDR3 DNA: TGTGCCAGCAGCTTGGCGGAGGGTTCCTATAATTCACCCCTCCACTTT; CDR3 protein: CASSLAEGSYNSPLHF
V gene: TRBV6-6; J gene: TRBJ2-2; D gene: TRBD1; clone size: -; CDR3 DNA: TGTGCCAGCAGTTACGGACAGGGGTACACCGGGGAGCTGTTTTTT; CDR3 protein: CASSYGQGYTGELFF
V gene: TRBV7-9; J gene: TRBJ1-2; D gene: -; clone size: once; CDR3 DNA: TGTGCCAGCGTGGGAGGGGCGGAAGGCTACACCTTC; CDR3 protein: CASVGGAEGYTF
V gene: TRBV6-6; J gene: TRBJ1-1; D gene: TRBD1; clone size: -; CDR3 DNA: TGTGCCAGCAGTTCGACAGGGGTGTTTACTGAAGCTTTCTTT; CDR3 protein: CASSSTGVFTEAFF
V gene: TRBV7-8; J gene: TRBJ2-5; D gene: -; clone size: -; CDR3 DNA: TGTGCCAGCAGCTGGCTAGGGGTTTCAGAGACCCAGTACTTC; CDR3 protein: CASSWLGVSETQYF
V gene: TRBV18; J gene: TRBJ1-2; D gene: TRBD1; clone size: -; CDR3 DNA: TGTGCCAGCTCACTAAACCACGGGACAGGGTCATATGGCTACACCTTC; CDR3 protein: CASSLNHGTGSYGYTF
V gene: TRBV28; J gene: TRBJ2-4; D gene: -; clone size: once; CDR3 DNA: TGTGCCAGCAGTTTCAGGAGGGGTTACATTCAGTACTTC; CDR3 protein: CASSFRRGYIQYF
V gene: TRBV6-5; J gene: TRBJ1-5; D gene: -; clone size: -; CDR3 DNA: TGTGCCAGCAGTTTAGGGAGAGGCAATCAGCCCCAGCATTTT; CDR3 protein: CASSLGRGNQPQHF
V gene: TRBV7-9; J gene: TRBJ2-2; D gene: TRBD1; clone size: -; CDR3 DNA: TGTGCCAGCAGTCGATCCGGGACAGGGGGCAGCGGGGAGCTGTTTTTT; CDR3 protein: CASSRSGTGGSGELFF
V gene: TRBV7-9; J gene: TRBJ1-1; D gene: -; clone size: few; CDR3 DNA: TGTGCCAGCAGCTTGCAGGGTGACACTGAAGCTTTCTTT; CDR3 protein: CASSLQGDTEAFF
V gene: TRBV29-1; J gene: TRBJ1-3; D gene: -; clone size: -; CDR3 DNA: TGCAGCGTTGATGAGGATGGAAACACCATATATTTT; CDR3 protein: CSVDEDGNTIYF
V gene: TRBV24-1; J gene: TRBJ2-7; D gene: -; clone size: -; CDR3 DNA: TGTGCCACCAGTGAAGGGGGAGACTACGAGCAGTACTTC; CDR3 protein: CATSEGGDYEQYF